Sequencing of this TCR beta chain was carried out in a study of shared clonotypes between healthy human individuals (dated by TCRdb to about 2020). Notes on the research overall: The cohort included three men and a couple of women between 18 and 49 years of age. Per donor, three plates each were used for CD4 naive and CD4 memory, two for CD8 naive, and one for CD8 memory. To estimate repertoire size and how much clonotypes are shared between individuals, the study performed deep sequencing of blood TCR repertoires from roughly five healthy adults. Between about 0.94 and 8.9 billion PBMCs per donor were obtained by leukapheresis. To increase sequencing depth and limit assay-specific biases, TCR repertoire library preparation and sequencing were carried out by different laboratories using diverse techniques. Study-wide conclusions, independent of this receptor: Based on pairwise subsampling, the degree of clonotype sharing among donors was expected to be affected by sequencing depth. Sampling was restricted to blood, and TCR repertoires in tissues likely differ from the TCR repertoires found in blood. Naive subsets generally had larger estimated clonotype richness than memory subsets. The genetic and exposure-history diversity represented was limited by the small number of donors. Compared with non-shared clonotypes, the clonotypes found in all four sorted-subset donors had higher generation probabilities. Incomplete sequencing was indicated by rarefaction of sorted-subset datasets, despite the large sequencing depth. Across four donors, roughly 5.4% of naive CD4, 3.5% of naive CD8, about 2.3% of memory CD4, and over 0.35% of memory CD8 clonotypes were shared.

Turning to this clone: Its antigen remains unidentified. No quality values exist for individual bases; no much larger clone is one base distant.

CD8 naive samples were CD45RO-negative cells positively selected for CCR7, giving a CD45RA+CCR7+ population that excluded TemRA cells. The donors were healthy, HIV-negative adults who had no recently reported acute infections or vaccinations. Every donor was a Caucasian adult residing in Nashville, Tennessee, USA. Blood was collected by leukapheresis, and PBMCs were isolated by Ficoll-Histopaque density gradient centrifugation and then cryopreserved in liquid nitrogen vapor phase. Analytical flow cytometry was used to check the purity and quantity of every magnetically sorted T cell population. Genomic DNA was isolated from each sorted fraction and quantified by UV absorbance on a Nanodrop 2000c. Trimmed from V: 5 bases; trimmed from J: 8 bases; junction bases lacking a gene match: 5. Reading from cysteine to phenylalanine, the CDR3 counts 13 amino acids. Only the CDR3 DNA stays, 39 bases, in frame from base 1. CDR1 and CDR2 were assigned from the germline V gene as SGHTA and FQGTGA.

Using the deep immunoSEQ assay, TCR CDR3 regions were amplified from genomic DNA by multiplex PCR. Extracted genomic DNA from each cell subset was spread evenly across all wells of several immunoSEQ 96-well plates, with each plate serving as a replicate. For sorted subsets, each replicate PCR was loaded with approximately 0.2 ug genomic DNA, equivalent to 30,000 or so T cell genomes. The purified libraries were quantified using a Qubit 3.0 fluorometer, sized with a Bioanalyzer 2100, and then quantified again using the KAPA Library Quantification kit. Each immunoSEQ 96-well plate was sequenced on its own single-read 150-cycle Illumina NextSeq 550 flow cell. For the original study's pipeline: Because the immunoSEQ output held only junctional sequences and lacked quality scores, the filtering could not match the filtering applied to full-length reads. To assign V/J genes and CDR3, sequences were annotated using PyIR, a Python wrapper for IgBLAST v1.9, with IMGT germline references. Any read was removed if the V/J assignment was weak (E-value above 1e-6), the CDR3 was missing, or the read contained stop codons, out-of-frame junctions, or ambiguous translated residues. V3J clonotypes were defined as sequences sharing an identical inferred V gene, J gene, and CDR3 amino acid sequence. Percentage overlap between repertoires was calculated by dividing the number of shared unique clonotypes by the size of the smaller repertoire. Richness of each repertoire was evaluated using RTK rarefaction, the Chao1 estimator, and Recon v2.1 estimates of unobserved clonotypes. OLGA was used to compute generation probabilities for all TCRbeta clonotypes that the gDNA method yielded from a few donors. As stored in TCRdb, this immuneACCESS dataset retains in-frame rearrangements with V and J assigned. A fraction of the clones does not appear; measured against another copy, unresolved V genes explain less than half of the discrepancy, and the remainder lacks a known reason. V and J calls and clone size are copied from that table; D and trimming were computed from the DNA. In all, the sample holds around 1,900,000 clones, and 80% to 95% of those were seen once. Of the sample, more than 1.5% falls within the top ten clones.

This TCR was recovered from a man aged 18 to 30 in good health. Some clones in this sample may be carry-over from other donors' samples. Sequencing input: naive CD8+ T cells from PBMCs. The cell subset or site label here, explained by the study, means: CD45RA+CCR7+. The V gene is TRBV7-3 and the J gene is TRBJ2-1; TRBD2 matches 8 bases in the middle. The CDR3 corresponds to CASSLLAGDEQFF. The base sequence is TGTGCCAGCAGCCTTCTAGCGGGTGATGAGCAGTTCTTC.